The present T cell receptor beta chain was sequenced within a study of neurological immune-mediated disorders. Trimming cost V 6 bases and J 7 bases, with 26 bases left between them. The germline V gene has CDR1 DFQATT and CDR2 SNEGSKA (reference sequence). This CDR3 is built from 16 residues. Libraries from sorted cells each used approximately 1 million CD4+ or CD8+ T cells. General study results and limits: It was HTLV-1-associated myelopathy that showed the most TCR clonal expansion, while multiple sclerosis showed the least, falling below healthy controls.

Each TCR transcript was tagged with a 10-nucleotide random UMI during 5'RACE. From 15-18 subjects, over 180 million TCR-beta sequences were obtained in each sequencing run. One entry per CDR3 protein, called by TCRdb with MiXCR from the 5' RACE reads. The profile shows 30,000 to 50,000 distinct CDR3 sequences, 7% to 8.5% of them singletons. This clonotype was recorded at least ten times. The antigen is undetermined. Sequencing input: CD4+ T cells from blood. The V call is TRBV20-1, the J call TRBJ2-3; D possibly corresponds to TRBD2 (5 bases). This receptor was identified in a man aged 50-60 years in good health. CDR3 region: CSAQSQRAEDRHTQYF. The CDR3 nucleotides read TGCAGTGCCCAATCCCAGAGAGCGGAGGACCGCCATACGCAGTATTTT.